This TCR beta chain was identified in a study of OX40 agonist ivuxolimab in advanced cancers. Whole-study context: Each patient was given ivuxolimab into a vein every 2 weeks, at 0.01 to 10 mg/kg.

Findings of the study overall: Normalized expansion of T-cell clones was also low for some nonresponders. Relative to CD4+, CD8+ T cells held more expanded clones on average. Both blood CD4+ and CD8+ T cells showed clonal growth by week 6 at 0.1 to 3.0 mg/kg.

With 4 bases clipped from V and 5 bases from J, the junction kept 11 bases outside the gene matches. CDR3 length: 15 amino acids. Looked up from germline, CDR1 is LNHDA and CDR2 is SQIVND (reference sequence). Using immunoSEQ multiplex PCR, the repertoire was profiled, and TCRdb retains in-frame clones only, with some absent. The data show some 28,000 clones, with around nine tenths seen just once and approximately 25% held by the top ten. Notes on this clone: Its cognate antigen is unknown.

The V call is TRBV19, the J call TRBJ2-7; the match to TRBD2 covers 7 bases. Sequencing was performed on CD4+ or CD8+ T cells sorted from blood, taken in a trial of the OX40 agonist ivuxolimab. The sequence derives from an adult with an advanced solid tumor such as melanoma, head and neck, liver or kidney cancer. CDR3 region: CASSTSGGSINEQYF. The CDR3 DNA follows: TGTGCCAGTAGTACCTCCGGCGGGAGTATAAACGAGCAGTACTTC.